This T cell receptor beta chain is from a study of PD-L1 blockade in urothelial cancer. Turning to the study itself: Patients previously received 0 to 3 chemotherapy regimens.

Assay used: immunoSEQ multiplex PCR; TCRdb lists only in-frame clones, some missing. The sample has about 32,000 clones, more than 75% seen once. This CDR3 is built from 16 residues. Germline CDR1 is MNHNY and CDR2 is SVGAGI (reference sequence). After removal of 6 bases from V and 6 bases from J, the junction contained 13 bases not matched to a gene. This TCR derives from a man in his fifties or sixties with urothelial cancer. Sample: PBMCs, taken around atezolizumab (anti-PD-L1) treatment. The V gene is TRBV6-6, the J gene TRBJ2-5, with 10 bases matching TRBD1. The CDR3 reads CASSPPGTGASKTQYF. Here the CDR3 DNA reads TGTGCCAGCAGCCCCCCCGGGACAGGGGCAAGCAAGACCCAGTACTTC.